These 15 T cell receptor beta chains share one sample of origin, sequenced in a study of cytomegalovirus exposure and HLA in healthy donors. Assay used: immunoSEQ multiplex PCR; TCRdb lists only in-frame clones, some missing. The table includes fewer than 250,000 clones, 80% to 90% detected once. Sequenced sample: PBMCs. The receptor source for this set is a young man in good health and CMV-seronegative.

The genes are TRBV10-1 and TRBJ1-5; D gene unclear. The CDR3 extends over 16 amino acids. The V and J ends lost 1 base and 0 bases respectively, with 10 bases between them. Germline V lookup: CDR1 WNHNN, CDR2 SYGVQD (reference sequence). CDR3 loop: CASSELRFYSNQPQHF. CDR3 nucleotides: TGCGCCAGCAGTGAGTTGCGGTTCTATAGCAATCAGCCCCAGCATTTT.

The chain uses TRBV28 and TRBJ1-5, with TRBD1 as a possible D gene (5 bases). Looked up from germline, CDR1 is MDHEN and CDR2 is SYDVKM. V lost 5 bases to trimming and J lost 9 bases, with 11 bases between them. This CDR3 is 12 amino acids long. CDR3 coding DNA: TGTGCCAGCAGTCCGATAACAGGGCCCCAGCATTTT. Protein product: CASSPITGPQHF.

This clone has only a few counts. J is TRBJ1-5 and V is TRBV30; D is undetermined. V shed 2 bases and J shed 4 bases, with 6 bases lying between them. This CDR3 has 12 residues. Germline assignment: CDR1 GTSNPN and CDR2 SVGIG (reference sequence). CDR3 sequence (DNA): TGTGCCTGGAGTAATCAGAATCAGCCCCAGCATTTT. This gives the protein CAWSNQNQPQHF.

This chain uses TRBV2 with TRBJ2-7; tentatively, D is TRBD2 (5 bases). Trimming left V 7 bases short and J 0 bases short, with 7 bases between. The CDR3 runs to 12 residues. Germline assignment: CDR1 SNHLY and CDR2 FYNNEI. CDR3: CASTDFSYEQYF. The CDR3 DNA reads TGTGCCAGCACGGACTTCTCCTACGAGCAGTACTTC.

V gene TRBV29-1 combines with J gene TRBJ2-7, with D perhaps TRBD2 (6 bases). The germline V gene encodes CDR1 SQVTM and CDR2 ANQGSEA. V gave up 5 bases and J gave up 4 bases, with 12 bases separating them. The length of the CDR3 is 12 residues. This chain's CDR3 is CSVRDSIYEQYF. The CDR3 DNA follows: TGCAGCGTTCGGGACTCGATTTACGAGCAGTACTTC.

This chain links TRBV27 with TRBJ2-6; TRBD1 matches at 11 bases. V shed 10 bases and J 0 bases; nucleotides not matched to a gene: 8. This CDR3 has 17 residues. Germline CDR1 reads MNHEY; CDR2 reads SMNVEV (reference sequence). Written as DNA, the CDR3 is TGTGCCACCGGTGGACAGGGGGCACACTCTGGGGCCAACGTCCTGACTTTC. Its translation: CATGGQGAHSGANVLTF.

The V gene is TRBV19, the J gene TRBJ2-5; 10 bases line up with TRBD2. From germline, CDR1 is LNHDA and CDR2 SQIVND (reference sequence). Trimming cost V 0 bases and J 7 bases; bases outside gene matches: 5. The CDR3 covers 15 residues. This chain's CDR3 is CASSIDPRTSGTQYF. DNA for the CDR3: TGTGCCAGTAGTATAGATCCCAGGACTAGCGGGACCCAGTACTTC.

The gene calls are TRBV6-1 and TRBJ1-2; D might be TRBD1 (5 bases). Trimming removed 4 bases at V and 6 bases at J, with 24 bases between. The CDR3 is 17 residues long. Germline V gene data show CDR1 as MNHNS and CDR2 as SASEGT. The CDR3 here is CASSGMGRGTNYDGYTF. In DNA form, the CDR3 reads TGTGCCAGCAGTGGAATGGGGCGGGGGACTAACTATGATGGCTACACCTTC.

This chain links TRBV28 with TRBJ1-5; weak D call: TRBD1 (5 bases). This CDR3 has 16 residues. V lost 5 bases, J lost 7 bases, and 21 bases lay in between. The V gene's germline CDR1 is MDHEN and CDR2 SYDVKM. CDR3 in amino acids: CASSTPPQGAYQPQHF. The DNA of the CDR3 is TGTGCCAGCAGTACCCCACCGCAGGGTGCATACCAGCCCCAGCATTTT. Using reference TRBV28 and TRBJ1-5 for the parts outside the CDR3, the full variable domain is DVKVTQSSRYLVKRTGEKVFLECVQDMDHENMFWYRQDPGLGLRLIYFSYDVKMKEKGDIPEGYSVSREKKERFSLILESASTNQTSMYLCASSTPPQGAYQPQHFGDGTRLSIL.

The genes are TRBV11-3 and TRBJ2-3; TRBD2 agrees at 8 bases. Germline loops: CDR1 SGHNT, CDR2 YENEEA. The trim removed 3 bases at V and 0 bases at J, leaving 2 bases unmatched. The CDR3 has 15 amino acids. The CDR3 spells CASSLASGSTDTQYF. DNA of the CDR3: TGTGCCAGCAGCTTGGCTAGCGGGAGCACAGATACGCAGTATTTT.

This chain uses TRBV6-6 with TRBJ2-7, with D possibly TRBD2 on 5 matching bases. V was clipped by 1 base and J by 6 bases, with 16 bases between them. The length of the CDR3 is 15 residues. Germline loops: CDR1 MNHNY, CDR2 SVGAGI (reference sequence). DNA of the CDR3: TGTGCCAGCAGTTACTATTGGGCGGGCCCTCTCGAGCAGTACTTC. It codes for CASSYYWAGPLEQYF.

The V call is TRBV11-2, the J call TRBJ2-3, with a possible D match to TRBD2 (6 bases). CDR3 size: 16 residues. Germline-derived CDR1 and CDR2 are SGHAT and FQNNGV. V lost 5 bases and J lost 0, with 15 bases in between. CDR3 loop: CASSGMGGTSTDTQYF. The CDR3 nucleotides read TGTGCCAGCAGCGGCATGGGCGGGACGAGCACAGATACGCAGTATTTT.

The J gene is TRBJ1-2, the V gene TRBV6-5; D might be TRBD1 (5 bases). Trimming shortened V by 0 bases and J by 4 bases, and 9 bases separated the two germline ends. CDR3 length: 14 amino acids. Germline V gene data show CDR1 as MNHEY and CDR2 as SVGAGI. In nucleotides, the CDR3 is TGTGCCAGCAGTTACTCGAACAGGTTCTATGGCTACACCTTC. Its translation: CASSYSNRFYGYTF.

This clone was picked up one time. J is TRBJ1-4 and V is TRBV28; 7 bases fit TRBD1. Germline V CDR1 and CDR2: MDHEN, SYDVKM. CDR3 size: 14 residues. V dropped 8 bases and J dropped 6; count of bases not matched to a gene: 9. CDR3 DNA sequence: TGTGCCAGCGCGATCCGACAGGGTTATGAAAAACTGTTTTTT. It codes for CASAIRQGYEKLFF.

In nucleotides, the CDR3 is TGTGCCAGCAGCCTTGAGGGAGGCCCCTACGAGCAGTACTTC. Translating gives CASSLEGGPYEQYF. The chain has TRBV11-2 and TRBJ2-7; a weak D match, TRBD2 (6 bases). Germline CDR1 and CDR2: SGHAT and FQNNGV. V was trimmed by 5 bases and J by 2 bases, leaving 13 bases between them. The CDR3 spans 14 residues.